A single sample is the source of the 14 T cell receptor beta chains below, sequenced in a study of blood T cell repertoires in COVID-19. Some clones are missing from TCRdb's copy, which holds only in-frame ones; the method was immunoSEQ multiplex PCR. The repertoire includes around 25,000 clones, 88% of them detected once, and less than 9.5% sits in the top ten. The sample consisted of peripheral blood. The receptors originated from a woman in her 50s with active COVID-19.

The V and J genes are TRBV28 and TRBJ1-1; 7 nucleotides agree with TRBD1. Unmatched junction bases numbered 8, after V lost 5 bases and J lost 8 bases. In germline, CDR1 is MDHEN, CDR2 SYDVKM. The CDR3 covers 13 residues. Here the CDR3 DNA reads TGTGCCAGCAGTATTACAGGACAGGCGGAAGCTTTCTTT. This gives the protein CASSITGQAEAFF.

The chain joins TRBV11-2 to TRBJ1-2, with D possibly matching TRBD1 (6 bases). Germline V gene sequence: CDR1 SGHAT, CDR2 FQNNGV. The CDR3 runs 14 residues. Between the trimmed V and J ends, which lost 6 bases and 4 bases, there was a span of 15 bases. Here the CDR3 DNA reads TGTGCCAGCAGTCAACACAGGGCTCCCTATGGCTACACCTTC. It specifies CASSQHRAPYGYTF.

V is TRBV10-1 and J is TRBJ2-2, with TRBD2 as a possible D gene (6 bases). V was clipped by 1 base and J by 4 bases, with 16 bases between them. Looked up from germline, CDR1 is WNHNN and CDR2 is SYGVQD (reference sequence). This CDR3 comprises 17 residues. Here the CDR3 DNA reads TGCGCCAGCAGTGAGTTCTCGGGAGTCTTGGGCACCGGGGAGCTGTTTTTT. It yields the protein CASSEFSGVLGTGELFF.

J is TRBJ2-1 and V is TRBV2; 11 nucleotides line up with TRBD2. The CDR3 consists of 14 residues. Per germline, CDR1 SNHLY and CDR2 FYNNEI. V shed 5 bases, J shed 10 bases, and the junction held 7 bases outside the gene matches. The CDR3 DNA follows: TGTGCCAGCAGTCCCGAGACTAGCGGGATCGAGCAGTTCTTC. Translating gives CASSPETSGIEQFF.

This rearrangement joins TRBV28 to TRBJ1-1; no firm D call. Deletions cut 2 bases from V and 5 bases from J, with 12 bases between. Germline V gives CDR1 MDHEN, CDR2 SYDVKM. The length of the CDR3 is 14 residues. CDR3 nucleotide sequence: TGTGCCAGCAGTTTAGAGAGGGCGAGAACTGAAGCTTTCTTT. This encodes CASSLERARTEAFF. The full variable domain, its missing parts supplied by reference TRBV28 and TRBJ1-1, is DVKVTQSSRYLVKRTGEKVFLECVQDMDHENMFWYRQDPGLGLRLIYFSYDVKMKEKGDIPEGYSVSREKKERFSLILESASTNQTSMYLCASSLERARTEAFFGQGTRLTVV.

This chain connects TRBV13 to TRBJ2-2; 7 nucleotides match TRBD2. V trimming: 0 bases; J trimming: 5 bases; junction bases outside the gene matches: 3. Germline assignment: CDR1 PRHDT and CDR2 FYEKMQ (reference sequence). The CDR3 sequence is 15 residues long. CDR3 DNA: TGTGCCAGCAGCTTAGGCTCTAGCGGTACCGGGGAGCTGTTTTTT. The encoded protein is CASSLGSSGTGELFF.

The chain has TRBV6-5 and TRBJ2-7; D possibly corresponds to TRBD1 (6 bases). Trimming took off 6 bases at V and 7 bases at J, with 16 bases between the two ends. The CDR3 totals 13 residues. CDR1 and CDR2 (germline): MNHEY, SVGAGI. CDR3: CASSRREGGEQYF. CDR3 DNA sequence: TGTGCCAGCAGCCGTAGAGAAGGGGGAGAGCAGTACTTC.

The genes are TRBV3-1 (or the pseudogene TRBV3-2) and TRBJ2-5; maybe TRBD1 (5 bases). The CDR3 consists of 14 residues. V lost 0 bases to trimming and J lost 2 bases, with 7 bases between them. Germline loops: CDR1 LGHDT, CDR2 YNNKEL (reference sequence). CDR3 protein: CASSQEGQQETQYF. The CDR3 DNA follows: TGTGCCAGCAGCCAAGAAGGACAACAAGAGACCCAGTACTTC.

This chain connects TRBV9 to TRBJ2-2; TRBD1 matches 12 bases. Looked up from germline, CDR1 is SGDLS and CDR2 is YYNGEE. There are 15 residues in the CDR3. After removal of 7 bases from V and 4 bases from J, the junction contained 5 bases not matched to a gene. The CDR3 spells CASAGTGGITGELFF. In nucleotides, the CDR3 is TGTGCCAGCGCCGGGACAGGGGGCATCACCGGGGAGCTGTTTTTT.

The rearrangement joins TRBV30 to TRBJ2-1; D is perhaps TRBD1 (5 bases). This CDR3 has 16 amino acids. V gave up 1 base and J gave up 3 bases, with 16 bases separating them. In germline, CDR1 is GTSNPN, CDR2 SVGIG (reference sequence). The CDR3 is CAWSAGHETSYNEQFF. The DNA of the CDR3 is TGTGCCTGGAGTGCCGGACACGAGACCAGCTACAATGAGCAGTTCTTC.

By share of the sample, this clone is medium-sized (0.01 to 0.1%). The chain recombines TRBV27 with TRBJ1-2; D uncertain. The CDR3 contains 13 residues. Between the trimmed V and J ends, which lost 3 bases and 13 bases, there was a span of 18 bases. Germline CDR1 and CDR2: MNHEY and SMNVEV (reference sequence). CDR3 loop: CASSFGEEGGITF. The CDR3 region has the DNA TGTGCCAGCAGTTTTGGGGAGGAAGGAGGTATCACCTTC.

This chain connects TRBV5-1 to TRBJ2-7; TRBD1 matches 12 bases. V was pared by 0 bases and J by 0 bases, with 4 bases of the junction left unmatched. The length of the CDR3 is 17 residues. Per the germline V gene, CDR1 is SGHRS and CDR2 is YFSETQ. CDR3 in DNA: TGCGCCAGCAGCTTGGCCGGGACAGGGGGCTTCTCCTACGAGCAGTACTTC. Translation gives CASSLAGTGGFSYEQYF.

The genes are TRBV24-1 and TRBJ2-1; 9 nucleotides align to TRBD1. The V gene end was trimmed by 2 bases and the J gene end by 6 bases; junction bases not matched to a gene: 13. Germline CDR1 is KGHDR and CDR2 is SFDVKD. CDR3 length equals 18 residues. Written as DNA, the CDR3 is TGTGCCACCAGTGATTACAAGATGACAGGGGGGTTAGCCAATGAGCAGTTCTTC. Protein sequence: CATSDYKMTGGLANEQFF.

The CDR3 bases are TGCGCCAGCAGTGATTTCAGGGAGGGTGTAAATGAGCAGTTCTTC. As protein: CASSDFREGVNEQFF. The chain combines TRBV10-1 with TRBJ2-1; 7 bases agree with TRBD2. Germline assignment: CDR1 WNHNN and CDR2 SYGVQD (reference sequence). This CDR3 comprises 15 residues. With V trimmed by 3 bases and J by 7 bases, 9 bases remained unmatched.